These 27 T cell receptor beta chains originate from one sample sequenced in a study of spatial heterogeneity in lung cancer. Overall study results and limits: Counts that tracked tumor mutation counts were those of expanded intratumoral alpha and beta TCRs.

These receptors' antigens are unknown. The time point: sample taken at primary tumor resection. TCRdb called the 5' RACE reads again in MiXCR, with one record for every CDR3 protein. The sample holds 86 distinct CDR3 sequences. The material sequenced was lung tumor tissue, taken at surgery. The origin of the receptors is a female donor with early-stage non-small cell lung cancer.

By sample share, this clonotype is hyperexpanded. Because this beta chain is a stray read in a library intended to capture alpha chains, its abundance should not be given much weight. V and J are TRBV27 and TRBJ2-7, with 7 bases aligning to TRBD1. Germline V lookup: CDR1 MNHEY, CDR2 SMNVEV (reference sequence). Germline trimming cut 10 bases from V and 0 bases from J; bases unmatched to any gene: 6. There are 13 residues in the CDR3. The CDR3 bases are TGTGCCACCAGGGGACAGTACTCCTACGAGCAGTACTTC. It codes for CATRGQYSYEQYF.

Details on this clonotype: This beta chain is off target for a library built for alpha chains, so its abundance means little. This sequence joins TRBV20-1 and TRBJ2-1; perhaps TRBD2 as D (6 bases). Trimming left V 0 bases short and J 5 bases short, with 17 bases between. CDR3 length equals 16 residues. Germline V gene data show CDR1 as DFQATT and CDR2 as SNEGSKA (reference sequence). The CDR3: CSARDWGELSHNEQFF. The CDR3 region has the DNA TGCAGTGCTAGAGATTGGGGGGAACTAAGCCACAATGAGCAGTTCTTC.

About this clonotype: Because this beta chain is a stray read in a library intended to capture alpha chains, its abundance should not be given much weight. V gene TRBV5-5 combines with J gene TRBJ1-1, with 7 bases aligning to TRBD1. Germline lookup yields CDR1 SGHKS and CDR2 YYEKEE (reference sequence). V was clipped by 0 bases and J by 5 bases; unmatched bases: 4. CDR3 size: 14 residues. CDR3: CASSLAGQLTEAFF. The CDR3 bases are TGTGCCAGCAGCTTGGCGGGACAGCTTACTGAAGCTTTCTTT.

A word on this clonotype: This beta chain is off target for a library built for alpha chains, so its abundance means little. The chain employs TRBV5-1 and TRBJ1-1; no clear D. This CDR3 has 15 amino acids. Germline V lookup: CDR1 SGHRS, CDR2 YFSETQ. V was shortened by 6 bases and J by 0 bases, with 15 bases between the two germline ends. The CDR3 DNA reads as TGCGCCAGCACTATATTACCGGGGATGAACACTGAAGCTTTCTTT. It specifies CASTILPGMNTEAFF.

This clonotype was seen a single time. This beta chain is an unintended read in a library built for alpha chains; its size means little. The gene calls are TRBV29-1 and TRBJ1-1; D unresolved. Trimming took 4 bases from V and 0 from J, leaving 9 bases between them. Germline loops: CDR1 SQVTM, CDR2 ANQGSEA. The CDR3 is 13 residues long. In nucleotides, the CDR3 is TGCAGCGTTGGAGGGCGGATGAACACTGAAGCTTTCTTT. Amino acid sequence: CSVGGRMNTEAFF.

Comments on this clonotype: This beta chain appears as a stray read in a library generated for alpha chains; its size is not informative. V usage is TRBV18 and J usage is TRBJ1-1, with D tentatively TRBD1 (6 bases). V was trimmed by 5 bases and J by 0 bases, leaving 10 bases between them. This CDR3 spans 14 amino acids. CDR1 and CDR2 (germline): KGHSH, LQKENI. This CDR3 reads CASSSGTMNTEAFF. In nucleotides, the CDR3 is TGTGCCAGCTCATCAGGGACAATGAACACTGAAGCTTTCTTT.

This clonotype was counted only a few times. Because the library targeted alpha chains, this beta chain is an off-target read whose size means little. The CDR3 loop reads CARETGDPNEQFF. The DNA of the CDR3 is TGTGCCAGAGAAACAGGGGATCCGAATGAGCAGTTCTTC. This sequence joins TRBV2 and TRBJ2-1, with 7 bases identical to TRBD1. CDR1 is SNHLY, CDR2 FYNNEI, per germline. This CDR3 is 13 amino acids long. J lost 7 bases, V lost 9 bases, and 9 bases had no gene match.

Note on this clonotype: A library prepared for alpha chains yielded this beta chain as an off-target read; its size is of little meaning. The rearrangement links TRBV6-5 to TRBJ1-1, with 9 bases matching TRBD1. The length of the CDR3 is 16 residues. V was clipped by 5 bases and J by 5 bases; unmatched bases: 12. Per the germline V gene, CDR1 is MNHEY and CDR2 is SVGAGI. The CDR3 spells CASSHRGQGASTEAFF. CDR3 bases: TGTGCCAGCAGTCACAGGGGGCAAGGTGCGTCAACTGAAGCTTTCTTT.

This clonotype has more than one count but fewer than ten. This beta chain is a stray read from a library made for alpha chains; its abundance is not meaningful. The V call is TRBV6-5, the J call TRBJ2-7, with D possibly being TRBD1 or TRBD2 (5 bases each). The CDR3 spans 14 residues. The V gene's germline CDR1 is MNHEY and CDR2 SVGAGI. Between the trimmed V and J ends, which lost 7 bases and 0 bases, there was a span of 13 bases. The DNA for the CDR3 is TGTGCCAGCAAAGGGACGTTGAGCTCCTACGAGCAGTACTTC. As protein: CASKGTLSSYEQYF.

Of note for this clonotype: For a library built for alpha chains, this beta chain is a stray read; little rests on its size. The chain uses TRBV19 and TRBJ2-1; either TRBD1 or TRBD2 may supply D (6 bases each). Germline V lookup: CDR1 LNHDA, CDR2 SQIVND (reference sequence). V gave up 3 bases and J gave up 5 bases, with 11 bases separating them. CDR3 length equals 14 residues. CDR3 nucleotides: TGTGCCAGTAGTATTTTCGGGGGCCACAATGAGCAGTTCTTC. This codes for CASSIFGGHNEQFF.

As for this clonotype: This beta chain lies outside the target of a library built for alpha chains; its clone size means little. This chain joins TRBV7-2 and TRBJ2-5, with 7 bases fitting TRBD2. The CDR3 spans 19 residues. The germline V gene encodes CDR1 SGHTA and CDR2 FQGNSA. Trimming cost V 5 bases and J 5 bases; bases outside gene matches: 23. CDR3 in DNA: TGTGCCAGCAGCCGACAAGGGCGGGGGTCCATTCGATTTACGGAGACCCAGTACTTC. Translated, it gives CASSRQGRGSIRFTETQYF. The full variable domain, in which reference TRBV7-2 and TRBJ2-5 provide the parts outside the CDR3, is GAGVSQSPSNKVTEKGKDVELRCDPISGHTALYWYRQSLGQGLEFLIYFQGNSAPDKSGLPSDRFSAERTGGSVSTLTIQRTQQEDSAVYLCASSRQGRGSIRFTETQYFGPGTRLLVL.

For this clonotype: Little can be read into the size of this beta chain, an off-target read in a library designed for alpha chains. V is TRBV10-2 and J is TRBJ2-2, with D perhaps matching TRBD2 (6 bases). CDR1 and CDR2 from the germline V gene are WSHSY and SAAADI. V was shortened by 5 bases and J by 5 bases, with 9 bases between the two germline ends. This CDR3 region has 13 residues. In nucleotides, the CDR3 is TGCGCCAGCAGTCGGGGAGGTACCGGGGAGCTGTTTTTT. Translated: CASSRGGTGELFF.

This clonotype was observed a single time. This beta chain was picked up by a library intended for alpha chains and is off target, so its count carries little meaning. V is TRBV18 and J is TRBJ2-7; a weak D match, TRBD2 (6 bases). This CDR3 comprises 14 residues. The germline CDR1 and CDR2 sequences are KGHSH and LQKENI. Trimming took off 3 bases at V and 2 bases at J, with 11 bases between the two ends. CDR3 protein: CASSPWGEAYEQYF. The DNA of the CDR3 is TGTGCCAGCTCACCGTGGGGGGAGGCCTACGAGCAGTACTTC.

This clonotype was seen a handful of times. Found in a library prepared for alpha chains, this beta chain is an off-target read, and its abundance has little meaning. The rearrangement uses TRBV6-5 and TRBJ2-5, with D hard to call. The CDR3 is 15 amino acids. The germline V gene has CDR1 MNHEY and CDR2 SVGAGI. V lost 5 bases, J lost 2 bases, and 15 bases lay in between. CDR3 DNA: TGTGCCAGCAGTCCATTCGTGGGATATCAAGAGACCCAGTACTTC. This codes for CASSPFVGYQETQYF.

This clonotype was observed a handful of times. This beta chain was picked up by a library intended for alpha chains and is off target, so its count carries little meaning. V and J are TRBV6-5 and TRBJ2-7; 7 bases are shared with TRBD1. Germline values: CDR1 MNHEY, CDR2 SVGAGI. Germline trimming cut 2 bases from V and 0 bases from J; bases unmatched to any gene: 4. The length of the CDR3 is 15 residues. CDR3 bases: TGTGCCAGCAGTTACGGGACAGAAAGCTCCTACGAGCAGTACTTC. Protein: CASSYGTESSYEQYF.

Details on this clonotype: Little can be read into the size of this beta chain, an off-target read in a library designed for alpha chains. The V gene is TRBV5-1, the J gene TRBJ1-6; D may be TRBD1 (6 bases). The CDR3 consists of 15 residues. V dropped 4 bases and J dropped 8 bases, with 16 bases sitting between them. Germline V gene data show CDR1 as SGHRS and CDR2 as YFSETQ. As DNA, the CDR3 is TGCGCCAGCAGCCCCGAGGGCAGGGGACATTCACCCCTCCACTTT. This sequence encodes CASSPEGRGHSPLHF.

A note on this clonotype: Being off target in a library aimed at alpha chains, this beta chain has a size of little meaning. This chain joins TRBV25-1 and TRBJ2-3; D unclear. This CDR3 contains 15 residues. V lost 1 base, J lost 4 bases, and 12 bases lay in between. The germline V gene has CDR1 MGHDK and CDR2 SYGVNS. The CDR3 loop is CASSESGFAADTQYF. The CDR3 bases are TGTGCCAGCAGTGAATCGGGTTTCGCTGCAGATACGCAGTATTTT.

This clonotype has just a few counts. Little can be read into the size of this beta chain, an off-target read in a library designed for alpha chains. The rearrangement uses TRBV6-1 and TRBJ2-4; D possibly corresponds to TRBD1 (5 bases). The CDR3 spans 17 residues. The V gene's germline CDR1 is MNHNS and CDR2 SASEGT. V was cut by 2 bases and J by 0 bases, with 14 bases left in between. This CDR3 is CASSESQGSLAKNIQYF. The DNA for the CDR3 is TGTGCCAGCAGTGAATCTCAGGGTTCTCTAGCCAAAAACATTCAGTACTTC.

By sample fraction, this clonotype is hyperexpanded. This beta chain is a stray read from a library made for alpha chains; its abundance is not meaningful. V is TRBV5-1 and J is TRBJ1-6, with D possibly being TRBD1 (6 bases). V was clipped by 3 bases and J by 7 bases, with 14 bases between them. CDR1 is SGHRS, CDR2 YFSETQ, per germline. The CDR3 is 15 residues long. CDR3 in amino acids: CASSSRTEANSPLHF. Written as DNA, the CDR3 is TGCGCCAGCAGCTCACGGACAGAAGCAAATTCACCCCTCCACTTT.

By share, this clonotype ranks as hyperexpanded. This beta chain lies outside the target of a library built for alpha chains; its clone size means little. The chain has TRBV27 and TRBJ1-5; D perhaps matches TRBD1 (5 bases). The V and J ends lost 6 bases and 0 bases respectively, with 12 bases between them. Germline V gene lookup returns CDR1 MNHEY and CDR2 SMNVEV (reference sequence). The CDR3 is 15 residues long. The CDR3 reads CASRAQGYSNQPQHF. The CDR3 DNA is TGTGCCAGCAGGGCTCAGGGATATAGCAATCAGCCCCAGCATTTT.

This clonotype was found a few times. Little can be read into the size of this beta chain, an off-target read in a library designed for alpha chains. The V and J genes are TRBV20-1 and TRBJ1-1; D not certain. V was cut by 3 bases and J by 5 bases, with 7 bases left in between. This CDR3 spans 11 amino acids. Germline lookup yields CDR1 DFQATT and CDR2 SNEGSKA (reference sequence). CDR3 in amino acids: CSARGPTEAFF. As DNA, the CDR3 is TGCAGTGCTAGGGGCCCTACTGAAGCTTTCTTT.

With regard to this clonotype: This beta chain was picked up by a library intended for alpha chains and is off target, so its count carries little meaning. The rearrangement uses TRBV7-9 and TRBJ2-3; D is unclear. Trimming removed 1 base from V and 3 bases from J, with 5 bases in between. This CDR3 spans 13 amino acids. Germline V gives CDR1 SEHNR, CDR2 FQNEAQ (reference sequence). CDR3 in DNA: TGTGCCAGCAGCTTAGAAGGGACAGATACGCAGTATTTT. Encoded protein: CASSLEGTDTQYF.

This clonotype came up a few times. The size of this beta chain means little, since it is a stray read in a library made for alpha chains. The V call is TRBV10-3, the J call TRBJ2-3; D is ambiguous. V lost 4 bases and J lost 0, with 20 bases in between. Germline V CDR1 and CDR2: ENHRY, SYGVKD. The length of the CDR3 is 18 residues. The CDR3 sequence: CAISGYSSVVPSTDTQYF. CDR3 DNA: TGTGCCATCAGTGGGTATAGCTCGGTGGTCCCTAGCACAGATACGCAGTATTTT.

This clonotype showed up just a few times. Since the library was made to target alpha chains, this beta chain is a stray read and its abundance is not meaningful. The chain combines TRBV14 with TRBJ2-5; TRBD2 matches 8 bases. The CDR3 consists of 17 residues. V dropped 5 bases and J dropped 3; count of bases not matched to a gene: 14. CDR1 SGHDN and CDR2 FVKESK come from the germline V gene. In DNA, the CDR3 is TGTGCCAGCAGCTGGACCGGGACTAGGGCCCCAGAAGAGACCCAGTACTTC. Its translation: CASSWTGTRAPEETQYF.

This clonotype came up a few times. Within a library made for alpha chains, this beta chain is off target, and its count is uninformative. The rearrangement links TRBV7-9 to TRBJ2-3, with a possible D match to TRBD1 (6 bases). CDR3 size: 18 residues. V lost 2 bases, J lost 0 bases, and 18 bases lay in between. Germline V gives CDR1 SEHNR, CDR2 FQNEAQ (reference sequence). The DNA for the CDR3 is TGTGCCAGCAGCTTAAGAGGGCTTGGGGGCCCTAGCACAGATACGCAGTATTTT. It specifies CASSLRGLGGPSTDTQYF.

On this clonotype: This beta chain was picked up by a library intended for alpha chains and is off target, so its count carries little meaning. The rearrangement uses TRBV12-3 or TRBV12-4 and TRBJ2-7; D may be TRBD1 (5 bases). V lost 3 bases and J 1 base, leaving 7 bases between the germline ends. The CDR3 sequence is 13 residues long. The CDR3 coding sequence is TGTGCCAGCAGTTTGGCAGGGTCCTACGAGCAGTACTTC. This translates into CASSLAGSYEQYF.

Regarding this clonotype: Little can be read into the size of this beta chain, an off-target read in a library designed for alpha chains. V and J are TRBV3-1 and TRBJ2-1; the match to TRBD2 covers 7 bases. Germline V gene sequence: CDR1 LGHDT, CDR2 YNNKEL (reference sequence). There are 17 residues in the CDR3. The J segment lost 0 bases and the V segment lost 1 base, leaving 6 bases of the junction unmatched. CDR3 sequence (DNA): TGTGCCAGCAGCCAAGTCGCTAGCGGAAACTCCTACAATGAGCAGTTCTTC. This codes for CASSQVASGNSYNEQFF.